This T cell receptor (beta chain) was recovered during a study of blood T cell repertoires in COVID-19 (dated by TCRdb to 2020 to 2022). Concerning the study at large: The collaborator samples originated in the United States, Italy and Spain and spanned the acute and convalescent phases of COVID-19. The prospective study material was composed of cDNA or gDNA derived from T cells, B-cell-depleted T cells, or PBMCs. The dataset comprised deeply sampled blood TCRbeta repertoires from subjects exposed to, actively infected with, or recovered from COVID-19. The repertoires were released in a freely available public database intended as a resource for research on the immune response to SARS-CoV-2. The samples were drawn from two sources: the first 160 participants of the ongoing ImmuneRACE study, and 1,000 to 1,500 subjects contributed by 6 global collaborators. Sample metadata almost always included a de-identified subject ID, COVID-19 status, age in years and sex. HLA class I and class II types, where available, came from metadata supplied by the sample provider rather than from assay-based typing. The paper as a whole reports these results and caveats: Clinical and demographic metadata were provided uncurated, with the amount varying by source and participant.

V gives up 4 bases and J gives up 4 bases, and the segment between their germline ends measures 14 bases. The germline V gene sets CDR1 to SGHRS and CDR2 to YFSETQ. From the cysteine through the phenylalanine, the CDR3 covers 14 amino acids. Only the CDR3 part of the read is kept: 42 bases, read in frame from the first base. Participants in the prospective study were aged roughly 18 to 89 years, lived in 20 to 25 United States geographic areas, and enrolled through a virtual design. Cohort assignment in the prospective study relied on participant-reported clinical history from a screening survey and a study questionnaire. A participant counted as exposed if, within 2 weeks of entering the study, that participant had been in contact with someone who had a PCR-confirmed or clinician-diagnosed COVID-19 case. Mobile phlebotomists in the prospective study collected whole blood, serum and a nasopharyngeal or oropharyngeal swab from every participant. Over a roughly 2-month period, participants in the prospective study had the option of providing additional blood draws and questionnaires. Prospective study blood samples were shipped either frozen or at room temperature before DNA extraction.

This clone was picked up one time. Its antigen is currently not known. Base qualities are not at hand, and no much larger clone is one base apart. TCRbeta CDR3 regions were amplified from genomic DNA by means of the immunoSEQ Assay, a bias-controlled multiplex PCR. The source study handled its data this way. Within the assay, amplification of reference gene primers was used to estimate how many nucleated cells each sample contained. Sequence reads were collapsed and filtered to measure the absolute abundance of every unique TCRbeta CDR3 rearrangement. Productive Simpson clonality was computed per sample as the square root of Simpson's diversity index over productive rearrangements. TCRdb's version of the immuneACCESS table is confined to in-frame rearrangements and falls short of the full clone set. An unresolved V gene accounts for under half of the shortfall where checked; the remainder is of unknown origin. D and trimming were read from the DNA, whereas the V and J calls and clone size are those reported in that table. Present in this sample are 400,000 to 500,000 clones, 70% to 90% of which were seen just once. Together, the top ten hold 1.4% of the sample.

The sample was PBMCs or T cells enriched from blood (not recorded which). The TCR sequence derives from a woman in her late teens or twenties who had been exposed to COVID-19. Recombination connected TRBV5-1 to TRBJ1-1, with the D gene uncertain. The CDR3 region: CASSPSGEVTEAFF. The DNA is as follows: TGCGCCAGCAGCCCCAGTGGTGAGGTCACTGAAGCTTTCTTT.